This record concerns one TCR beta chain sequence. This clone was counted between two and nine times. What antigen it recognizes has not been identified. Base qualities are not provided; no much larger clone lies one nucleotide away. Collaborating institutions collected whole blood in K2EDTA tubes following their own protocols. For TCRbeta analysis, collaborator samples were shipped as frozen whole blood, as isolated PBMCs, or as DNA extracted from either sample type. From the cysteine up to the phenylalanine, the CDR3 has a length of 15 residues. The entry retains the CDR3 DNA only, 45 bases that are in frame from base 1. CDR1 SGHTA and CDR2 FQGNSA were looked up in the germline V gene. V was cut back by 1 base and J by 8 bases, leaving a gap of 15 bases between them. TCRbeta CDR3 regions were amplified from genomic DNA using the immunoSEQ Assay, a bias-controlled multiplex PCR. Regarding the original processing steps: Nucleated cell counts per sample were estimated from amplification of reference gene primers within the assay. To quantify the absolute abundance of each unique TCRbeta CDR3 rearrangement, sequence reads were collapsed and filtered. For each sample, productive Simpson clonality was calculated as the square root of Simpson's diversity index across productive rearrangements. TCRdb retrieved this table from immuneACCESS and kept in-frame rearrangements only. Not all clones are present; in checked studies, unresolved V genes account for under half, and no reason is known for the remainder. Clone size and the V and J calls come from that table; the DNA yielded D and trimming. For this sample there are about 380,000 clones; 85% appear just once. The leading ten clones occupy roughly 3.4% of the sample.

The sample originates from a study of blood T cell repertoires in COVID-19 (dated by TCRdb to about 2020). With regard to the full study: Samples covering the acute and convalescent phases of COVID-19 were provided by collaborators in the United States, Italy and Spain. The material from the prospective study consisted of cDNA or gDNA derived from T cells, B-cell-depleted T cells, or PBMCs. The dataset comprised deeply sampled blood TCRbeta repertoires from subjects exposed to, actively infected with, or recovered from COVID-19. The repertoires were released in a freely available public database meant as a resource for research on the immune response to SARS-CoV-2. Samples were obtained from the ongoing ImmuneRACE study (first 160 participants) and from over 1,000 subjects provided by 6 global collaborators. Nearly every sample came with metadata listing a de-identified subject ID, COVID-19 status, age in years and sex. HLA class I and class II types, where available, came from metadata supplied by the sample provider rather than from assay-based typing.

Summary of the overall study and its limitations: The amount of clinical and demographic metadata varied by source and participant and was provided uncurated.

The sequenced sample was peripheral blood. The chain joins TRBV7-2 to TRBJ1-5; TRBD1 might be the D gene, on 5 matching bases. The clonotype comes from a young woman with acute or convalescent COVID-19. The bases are TGTGCCAGCAGCTTAGAGCTTTCGGGGGGGAAGCCCCAGCATTTT. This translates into CASSLELSGGKPQHF.